What follows is one TCR beta chain and its context. This entry comes from a study of control samples from healthy donors and cancer patients. Clones were sequenced by immunoSEQ multiplex PCR, and TCRdb holds only the in-frame ones, with some missing. The table lists 140,000 or so clones, roughly nine tenths of them singletons. CDR3 length equals 16 residues. From germline, CDR1 is SGHRS and CDR2 YFSETQ. V shed 3 bases and J 3 bases; nucleotides not matched to a gene: 4. The sample comprised blood. The sequence derives from a man aged 25 to 45 in good health. The chain joins TRBV5-1 to TRBJ2-7; 15 positions match TRBD2. For the CDR3, the DNA is TGCGCCAGCAGCTCAGGACTAGCGGGAGGGCACTACGAGCAGTACTTC. Its protein is CASSSGLAGGHYEQYF.